This is a list of T cell receptor beta chains from one sample in a study of T cell changes during pregnancy in multiple sclerosis. TCRdb's table, derived via immunoSEQ multiplex PCR, lists solely in-frame clones and lacks some. This table holds about 45,000 clones, about 93% found once. The sample consisted of CD4+ T cells from peripheral blood mononuclear cells, taken before pregnancy. Receptors originate from a female donor with multiple sclerosis, enrolled in a pregnancy study. The CDR3 runs from the conserved cysteine through the conserved F or W. Fields, in order: J gene, D gene, V gene, clone size, CDR3 DNA, CDR3 protein. The D gene is left open where the match is weak. Size is stated for part of the rows, as once, few or many counts, or as a class when the clone is expanded.

j_gene: TRBJ2-7
d_gene: .
v_gene: TRBV21-1
abundance: .
CDR3nt: TGTGCCAGCAGCAAAGGCCCCGGACTAGCGGGAGGGCCTCCCTACGAGCAGTACTTC
CDR3aa: CASSKGPGLAGGPPYEQYF

j_gene: TRBJ2-2
d_gene: .
v_gene: TRBV2
abundance: .
CDR3nt: TGTGCCAGCACGAGACAGGAGCTGGGCACCGGGGAGCTGTTTTTT
CDR3aa: CASTRQELGTGELFF

j_gene: TRBJ2-7
d_gene: .
v_gene: TRBV5-1
abundance: .
CDR3nt: TGCGCCAGCAGCTTGGTTTCAGGGCCCGCCTACGAGCAGTACTTC
CDR3aa: CASSLVSGPAYEQYF

j_gene: TRBJ2-7
d_gene: TRBD1
v_gene: TRBV19
abundance: .
CDR3nt: TGTGCCAGTAGTATGGGACAGGGGAACTACGAGCAGTACTTC
CDR3aa: CASSMGQGNYEQYF

j_gene: TRBJ1-1
d_gene: TRBD1
v_gene: TRBV19
abundance: .
CDR3nt: TGTGCCAGTAGTACCCGGACAGGATCGAACACTGAAGCTTTCTTT
CDR3aa: CASSTRTGSNTEAFF

j_gene: TRBJ1-1
d_gene: .
v_gene: TRBV19
abundance: .
CDR3nt: TGTGCCAGTAGTACAGACGGAGACACTGAAGCTTTCTTT
CDR3aa: CASSTDGDTEAFF

j_gene: TRBJ2-7
d_gene: TRBD1
v_gene: TRBV19
abundance: .
CDR3nt: TGTGCCAGTAGTGACAGGGGGTACGAGCAGTACTTC
CDR3aa: CASSDRGYEQYF

j_gene: TRBJ2-7
d_gene: .
v_gene: TRBV5-1
abundance: .
CDR3nt: TGCGCCAGCAGCCTTATCTCGTTGGCCACCTACGAGCAGTACTTC
CDR3aa: CASSLISLATYEQYF

j_gene: TRBJ2-5
d_gene: TRBD2
v_gene: TRBV30
abundance: .
CDR3nt: TGTGCCTGGAGTGGCCGGGGCGGGAGGGCCGCCGGGGGGGAGACCCAGTACTTC
CDR3aa: CAWSGRGGRAAGGETQYF

j_gene: TRBJ2-5
d_gene: .
v_gene: TRBV5-1
abundance: .
CDR3nt: TGCGCCAGCAGCCCCATACGGGACAAAGAGACCCAGTACTTC
CDR3aa: CASSPIRDKETQYF

j_gene: TRBJ2-3
d_gene: .
v_gene: TRBV19
abundance: .
CDR3nt: TGTGCCAGTAGTATAGACGAGGGTGGCACGCAGTATTTT
CDR3aa: CASSIDEGGTQYF

j_gene: TRBJ2-5
d_gene: TRBD2
v_gene: TRBV18
abundance: .
CDR3nt: TGTGCCAGCTCACCCATACCGGGAGCGGGGGAGACCCAGTACTTC
CDR3aa: CASSPIPGAGETQYF

j_gene: TRBJ2-1
d_gene: TRBD2
v_gene: TRBV28
abundance: .
CDR3nt: TGTGCCAGCAGTTCGGGACTAGCGGGAGGTAATGAGCAGTTCTTC
CDR3aa: CASSSGLAGGNEQFF

j_gene: TRBJ1-2
d_gene: .
v_gene: TRBV5-1
abundance: .
CDR3nt: TGCGCCAGCACCGGGGGGGGGACCTATGGCTACACCTTC
CDR3aa: CASTGGGTYGYTF

j_gene: TRBJ1-2
d_gene: .
v_gene: TRBV27
abundance: once
CDR3nt: TGTGCCAGCAATAGCAGGAGGGGCCAGATATATGGCTACACCTTC
CDR3aa: CASNSRRGQIYGYTF

j_gene: TRBJ2-7
d_gene: .
v_gene: TRBV5-1
abundance: few
CDR3nt: TGCGCCAGCAGCTCCGCCGGGGCCTACGAGCAGTACTTC
CDR3aa: CASSSAGAYEQYF

j_gene: TRBJ1-2
d_gene: TRBD1
v_gene: TRBV5-1
abundance: .
CDR3nt: TGCGCCAGCAGATCAGGACAGGCTACGGGCGGCTACACCTTC
CDR3aa: CASRSGQATGGYTF

j_gene: TRBJ1-3
d_gene: .
v_gene: TRBV15
abundance: .
CDR3nt: TGTGCCACCAGGTCGACTTCTGGAAACACCATATATTTT
CDR3aa: CATRSTSGNTIYF

j_gene: TRBJ2-5
d_gene: TRBD2
v_gene: TRBV6-1
abundance: .
CDR3nt: TGTGCCAGCAGGACTAGCGGGGACCAAGAGACCCAGTACTTC
CDR3aa: CASRTSGDQETQYF

j_gene: TRBJ1-4
d_gene: .
v_gene: TRBV7-7
abundance: .
CDR3nt: TGTGCCAGCAGCCCACGACAGTCTGAAAAACTGTTTTTT
CDR3aa: CASSPRQSEKLFF

j_gene: TRBJ1-5
d_gene: .
v_gene: TRBV2
abundance: .
CDR3nt: TGTGCCAGCAGTGAGGGTGTTGGAAGACTCCAGCCCCAGCATTTT
CDR3aa: CASSEGVGRLQPQHF

j_gene: TRBJ2-1
d_gene: .
v_gene: TRBV11-3
abundance: .
CDR3nt: TGTGCCAGCTCGGCGGGCCCTGCGGGAGAGCAGTTCTTC
CDR3aa: CASSAGPAGEQFF

j_gene: TRBJ2-5
d_gene: TRBD2
v_gene: TRBV9
abundance: .
CDR3nt: TGTGCCAGCAGCAGTAGCGGGAGTAGGGAGACCCAGTACTTC
CDR3aa: CASSSSGSRETQYF

j_gene: TRBJ2-3
d_gene: TRBD1
v_gene: TRBV27
abundance: .
CDR3nt: TGTGCCAGCAGCCTACGGGCCGGGACAGGGGACACAGATACGCAGTATTTT
CDR3aa: CASSLRAGTGDTDTQYF

j_gene: TRBJ2-7
d_gene: .
v_gene: TRBV7-2
abundance: .
CDR3nt: TGTGCCAGCAGCTTAGACGGAGGGAACGAGCAGTACTTC
CDR3aa: CASSLDGGNEQYF

j_gene: TRBJ1-5
d_gene: TRBD1
v_gene: TRBV5-5
abundance: .
CDR3nt: TGTGCCAGCAGCTTGGCACAGGGGAATCAGCCCCAGCATTTT
CDR3aa: CASSLAQGNQPQHF

j_gene: TRBJ2-3
d_gene: TRBD2
v_gene: TRBV2
abundance: .
CDR3nt: TGTGCCAGCAGTGGGACTAGAGATACGCAGTATTTT
CDR3aa: CASSGTRDTQYF

j_gene: TRBJ2-7
d_gene: TRBD1
v_gene: TRBV29-1
abundance: .
CDR3nt: TGCAGCGCTGGTACAGGGGCCCACTACGAGCAGTACTTC
CDR3aa: CSAGTGAHYEQYF

j_gene: TRBJ1-1
d_gene: .
v_gene: TRBV5-6
abundance: .
CDR3nt: TGTGCCAGCAGCTGGGTGGGGGGGTCGGGCACTGAAGCTTTCTTT
CDR3aa: CASSWVGGSGTEAFF

j_gene: TRBJ2-7
d_gene: TRBD1
v_gene: TRBV7-9
abundance: .
CDR3nt: TGTGCCAGCAGCTGGGGACAGGGGATGGACGAGCAGTACTTC
CDR3aa: CASSWGQGMDEQYF

j_gene: TRBJ2-1
d_gene: TRBD2
v_gene: TRBV28
abundance: .
CDR3nt: TGTGCCAGCAGTTCGTCCACTAGCGGGAGGGCCCACAATGAGCAGTTCTTC
CDR3aa: CASSSSTSGRAHNEQFF

j_gene: TRBJ2-5
d_gene: TRBD1
v_gene: TRBV7-3
abundance: .
CDR3nt: TGTGCCAGCAGCCTGGACAGGCAAGAGACCCAGTACTTC
CDR3aa: CASSLDRQETQYF

j_gene: TRBJ1-2
d_gene: TRBD1
v_gene: TRBV28
abundance: .
CDR3nt: TGTGCCAGCAGTTTATCGCTGACAGGGGTCTATGGCTACACCTTC
CDR3aa: CASSLSLTGVYGYTF

j_gene: TRBJ2-7
d_gene: TRBD1
v_gene: TRBV4-3
abundance: .
CDR3nt: TGCGCCAGCAGCCAAGAAGGGACAGGGTTAAGCTACGAGCAGTACTTC
CDR3aa: CASSQEGTGLSYEQYF

j_gene: TRBJ2-6
d_gene: TRBD1
v_gene: TRBV29-1
abundance: .
CDR3nt: TGCAGCGTAAGGACAGGACCCTCTGGGGCCAACGTCCTGACTTTC
CDR3aa: CSVRTGPSGANVLTF

j_gene: TRBJ1-2
d_gene: TRBD1
v_gene: TRBV6-5
abundance: .
CDR3nt: TGTGCCAGCAGTCACGGGACAGAACGGAACTATGGCTACACCTTC
CDR3aa: CASSHGTERNYGYTF

j_gene: TRBJ2-3
d_gene: TRBD2
v_gene: TRBV19
abundance: .
CDR3nt: TGTGCCACTTCGGCGGGGGGGCACACAGATACGCAGTATTTT
CDR3aa: CATSAGGHTDTQYF

j_gene: TRBJ2-7
d_gene: TRBD1
v_gene: TRBV18
abundance: .
CDR3nt: TGTGCCAGCTCACCGGGACAGGGATCCTACGAGCAGTACTTC
CDR3aa: CASSPGQGSYEQYF

j_gene: TRBJ2-1
d_gene: .
v_gene: TRBV10-3
abundance: .
CDR3nt: TGTGCCATCAGTGAGAGGGGGGAGGGCCGAGGGGGCAATGAGCAGTTCTTC
CDR3aa: CAISERGEGRGGNEQFF

j_gene: TRBJ2-5
d_gene: .
v_gene: TRBV11-1
abundance: .
CDR3nt: TGTGCCAGCAGCTTAGTCCCTTCGGGCAGGGGCTACCAAGAGACCCAGTACTTC
CDR3aa: CASSLVPSGRGYQETQYF

j_gene: TRBJ2-7
d_gene: .
v_gene: TRBV4-2
abundance: .
CDR3nt: TGTGCCAGCAGCCAAGCCACCGGGATCTCCTACGAGCAGTACTTC
CDR3aa: CASSQATGISYEQYF

j_gene: TRBJ1-3
d_gene: .
v_gene: TRBV7-7
abundance: .
CDR3nt: TGTGCCAGCAGCCCCGGCCCGGGACTGATCTCTGGAAACACCATATATTTT
CDR3aa: CASSPGPGLISGNTIYF

j_gene: TRBJ2-7
d_gene: TRBD1
v_gene: TRBV5-1
abundance: .
CDR3nt: TGCGCCAGCAGCTTGACGGGGACAGGGGTCTACGAGCAGTACTTC
CDR3aa: CASSLTGTGVYEQYF

j_gene: TRBJ2-5
d_gene: TRBD1
v_gene: TRBV5-1
abundance: .
CDR3nt: TGCGCCAGCAGTGGACAGGGCCTTGGAACAGCCAAAGAGACCCAGTACTTC
CDR3aa: CASSGQGLGTAKETQYF

j_gene: TRBJ1-5
d_gene: .
v_gene: TRBV2
abundance: .
CDR3nt: TGTGCCAGCAGTCGGTCCGCTTTTGATAGCAATCAGCCCCAGCATTTT
CDR3aa: CASSRSAFDSNQPQHF

j_gene: TRBJ1-1
d_gene: .
v_gene: TRBV10-1
abundance: .
CDR3nt: TGCGCCAGCAGTGAGCAGGCCGGGGGTTGGAACACTGAAGCTTTCTTT
CDR3aa: CASSEQAGGWNTEAFF

j_gene: TRBJ2-3
d_gene: TRBD2
v_gene: TRBV5-1
abundance: .
CDR3nt: TGCGCCAGCAGCTTGACTAGCGTCAGCACAGATACGCAGTATTTT
CDR3aa: CASSLTSVSTDTQYF

j_gene: TRBJ2-2
d_gene: .
v_gene: TRBV11-3
abundance: .
CDR3nt: TGTGCCAGCAGCTTTACTCTGAACACCGGGGAGCTGTTTTTT
CDR3aa: CASSFTLNTGELFF

j_gene: TRBJ1-1
d_gene: .
v_gene: TRBV6-5
abundance: .
CDR3nt: TGTGCCAGCAGCTCCGGGACTGCAAACACTGAAGCTTTCTTT
CDR3aa: CASSSGTANTEAFF

j_gene: TRBJ2-7
d_gene: TRBD1
v_gene: TRBV2
abundance: .
CDR3nt: TGTGCCAGCAGCCCTGGGACAGGAAGGAGGGAGCAGTACTTC
CDR3aa: CASSPGTGRREQYF

j_gene: TRBJ2-1
d_gene: .
v_gene: TRBV9
abundance: .
CDR3nt: TGTGCCAGCAGCCCACGCCTAGCGAGAGATTACAATGAGCAGTTCTTC
CDR3aa: CASSPRLARDYNEQFF

j_gene: TRBJ1-1
d_gene: .
v_gene: TRBV30
abundance: .
CDR3nt: TGTGCCTGGAGTCCCGGGGACACTGAAGCTTTCTTT
CDR3aa: CAWSPGDTEAFF

j_gene: TRBJ2-6
d_gene: TRBD1
v_gene: TRBV19
abundance: .
CDR3nt: TGTGCCAGTACTTCAAGGGGGCCAGGGGCCAACGTCCTGACTTTC
CDR3aa: CASTSRGPGANVLTF

j_gene: TRBJ1-4
d_gene: .
v_gene: TRBV7-6
abundance: .
CDR3nt: TGTGCCAGCAGCTCTATCTCCGGGATTGAAAAACTGTTTTTT
CDR3aa: CASSSISGIEKLFF

j_gene: TRBJ2-2
d_gene: TRBD2
v_gene: TRBV5-1
abundance: .
CDR3nt: TGCGCCAGCAGCTTGTTTACTAGCGGGAGGGCGGACACCGGGGAGCTGTTTTTT
CDR3aa: CASSLFTSGRADTGELFF

j_gene: TRBJ2-6
d_gene: TRBD1
v_gene: TRBV6-6
abundance: .
CDR3nt: TGTGCCAGCACACAGGGGGCTGGGGCCAACGTCCTGACTTTC
CDR3aa: CASTQGAGANVLTF

j_gene: TRBJ1-2
d_gene: TRBD1
v_gene: TRBV4-1
abundance: .
CDR3nt: TGCGCCAGCAGCCAAGACAGGGGGGACTATGGCTACACCTTC
CDR3aa: CASSQDRGDYGYTF

j_gene: TRBJ1-4
d_gene: TRBD1
v_gene: TRBV6-1
abundance: .
CDR3nt: TGTGCCAGCAGTGCCAAGGACAGGGGGAAAGGTATAGCTAATGAAAAACTGTTTTTT
CDR3aa: CASSAKDRGKGIANEKLFF

j_gene: TRBJ2-3
d_gene: TRBD2
v_gene: TRBV4-2
abundance: .
CDR3nt: TGTGCCAGCAGCCAAGATTTGCTAGCGGGGGACCGGCCAGATACGCAGTATTTT
CDR3aa: CASSQDLLAGDRPDTQYF